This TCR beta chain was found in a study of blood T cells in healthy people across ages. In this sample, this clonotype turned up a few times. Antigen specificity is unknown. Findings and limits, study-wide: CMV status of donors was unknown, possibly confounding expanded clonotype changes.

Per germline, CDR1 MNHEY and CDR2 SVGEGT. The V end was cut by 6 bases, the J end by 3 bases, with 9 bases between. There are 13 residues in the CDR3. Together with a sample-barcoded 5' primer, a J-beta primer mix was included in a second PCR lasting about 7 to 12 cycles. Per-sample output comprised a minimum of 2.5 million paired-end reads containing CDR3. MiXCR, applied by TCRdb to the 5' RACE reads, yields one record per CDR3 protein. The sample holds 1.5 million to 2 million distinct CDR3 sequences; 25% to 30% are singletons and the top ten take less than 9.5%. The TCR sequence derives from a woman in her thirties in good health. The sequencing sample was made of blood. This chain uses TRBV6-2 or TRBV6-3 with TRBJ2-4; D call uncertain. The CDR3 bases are TGTGCCAGCAGCCAAGGTGTCAAAAACATTCAGTACTTC. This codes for CASSQGVKNIQYF.